These 24 T cell receptor beta chains originate from one sample sequenced in a study of blood T cells in healthy people across ages. A second roughly 7 to 11 cycle PCR used barcoded and J-beta primers. TCRdb reprocessed the 5' RACE reads via MiXCR and lists one record per CDR3 protein. The table has about 630,000 distinct CDR3 sequences, 21% seen once. The sample comprised blood. Receptors were obtained from a man between 65 and 80 years old in good health.

This clonotype was observed a handful of times. The chain uses TRBV11-2 and TRBJ1-2, with unresolved D. Trimming took 0 bases from V and 5 from J, leaving 10 bases between them. The germline V gene encodes CDR1 SGHAT and CDR2 FQNNGV. The CDR3 contains 14 residues. CDR3 protein: CASSLDGTEYGYTF. In nucleotides, the CDR3 is TGTGCCAGCAGCTTAGACGGCACGGAATATGGCTACACCTTC.

This clonotype has at least ten counts. At one boundary the junction diverges from the germline segment, which might be a read error. The CDR3 nucleotides are TGTGCTAGCAGCCCAGGTGGCAATGAGCAGTTCTTC. Protein product: CASSPGGNEQFF. The chain combines TRBV3-1 with TRBJ2-1; D is unresolved. The CDR3 is 12 residues long. The germline V gene encodes CDR1 LGHDT and CDR2 YNNKEL (reference sequence).

About this clonotype itself: This may be a read error: a much more frequent sequence differs by one nucleotide. V usage is TRBV12-3 or TRBV12-4 and J usage is TRBJ2-7; TRBD1 or TRBD2 may be the D gene (5 bases each). There are 15 residues in the CDR3. The CDR3 region has the DNA TGTACCAGCAAGGGGAGCCGCGGTTCTTTGGGAGAGCAGTACTTC. Amino acids: CTSKGSRGSLGEQYF.

The chain combines TRBV20-1 with TRBJ2-3; tentative D call: TRBD2 (6 bases). Germline CDR1 DFQATT, CDR2 SNEGSKA (reference sequence). CDR3 length equals 13 residues. V was pared by 4 bases and J by 2 bases, with 10 bases between. CDR3 DNA: TGCAGTGCTAATAGCGGTCTCACAGATACGCAGTATTTT. Its translation: CSANSGLTDTQYF.

Ten or more counts support this clonotype. CDR3 sequence (DNA): TGTGCCAGCAGGAAATTTCTACAGATCAACTCCTACGAGCAGTACTTC. Its translation is CASRKFLQINSYEQYF. The gene calls are TRBV6-1 and TRBJ2-7; D is ambiguous. Germline CDR1 is MNHNS and CDR2 is SASEGT. The V end was cut by 6 bases, the J end by 0 bases, with 18 bases between. This CDR3 is 16 amino acids long.

The chain uses TRBV4-2 and TRBJ2-5; no definite D call. The end of the DNA is better explained by TRBJ2-7, so the J call may be wrong. CDR1 is LGHNA, CDR2 YNFKEQ, per germline. The CDR3 spans 13 residues. The CDR3 loop reads CASSQDLESEQYF. For the CDR3, the DNA is TGTGCCAGCAGCCAAGATCTAGAATCCGAGCAGTACTTC.

There are a few counts of this clonotype. The chain links TRBV25-1 to TRBJ2-3; 8 nucleotides line up with TRBD2. V gave up 6 bases and J gave up 4 bases; unmatched junction bases: 6. Germline V gene lookup returns CDR1 MGHDK and CDR2 SYGVNS. This CDR3 region has 14 residues. CDR3 bases: TGTGCCAGCAGCAAGCGGGAGAGTTCAGATACGCAGTATTTT. This codes for CASSKRESSDTQYF.

A few counts support this clonotype. The J gene is TRBJ1-1, the V gene TRBV20-1; 9 bases map to TRBD1. This CDR3 is built from 15 residues. The V gene's germline CDR1 is DFQATT and CDR2 SNEGSKA (reference sequence). V gave up 6 bases and J gave up 5 bases; unmatched junction bases: 13. CDR3 region: CSAGTGRVRGTEAFF. The CDR3 DNA reads as TGCAGTGCAGGGACAGGGAGGGTCAGAGGGACTGAAGCTTTCTTT.

This clonotype was recorded many times. The CDR3 is CATSRDHFGATNTEAFF. The CDR3 bases are TGTGCCACCAGCAGAGACCACTTCGGGGCCACGAACACTGAAGCTTTCTTT. The chain employs TRBV15 and TRBJ1-1; possible D gene TRBD1, 5 bases. Trimming cost V 0 bases and J 1 base, with 15 bases left between them. The CDR3 totals 17 residues. Germline CDR1 and CDR2: LNHNV and YYDKDF (reference sequence).

The CDR3 DNA reads TGCGCCAGCAGCTCAATGGGGACACCCGAAGCTTTCTTT. Translating it yields CASSSMGTPEAFF. This chain links TRBV5-1 with TRBJ1-1; tentative D call: TRBD1 (6 bases). The germline CDR1 and CDR2 sequences are SGHRS and YFSETQ. V gave up 3 bases and J gave up 8 bases, with 14 bases separating them. The CDR3 covers 13 residues.

At least ten counts were recorded for this clonotype. The rearrangement joins TRBV18 to TRBJ1-1; D gene unclear. This CDR3 is 12 amino acids long. Trimming cost V 2 bases and J 3 bases, with 4 bases left between them. Germline assignment: CDR1 KGHSH and CDR2 LQKENI. The CDR3 DNA follows: TGTGCCAGCTCACCAGGGGACACTGAAGCTTTCTTT. Protein sequence: CASSPGDTEAFF.

This sequence joins TRBV20-1 and TRBJ2-5; 7 nucleotides agree with TRBD2. The CDR3 totals 15 residues. The trim removed 5 bases at V and 4 bases at J, leaving 13 bases unmatched. The germline V gene encodes CDR1 DFQATT and CDR2 SNEGSKA (reference sequence). CDR3 bases: TGCAGTGCTCCGATGCGGACTAGTTCTTTAGAGACCCAGTACTTC. Translating gives CSAPMRTSSLETQYF.

This clonotype was picked up a small number of times. The V call is TRBV6-6, the J call TRBJ1-6; the D is unclear. Germline V gene lookup returns CDR1 MNHNY and CDR2 SVGAGI (reference sequence). The CDR3 runs 13 residues. Trimming removed 6 bases from V and 7 bases from J, with 10 bases in between. CDR3 protein: CASRPSSNSPLHF. For the CDR3, the DNA is TGTGCCAGCAGGCCGAGTAGCAATTCACCCCTCCACTTT.

The rearrangement links TRBV3-1 to TRBJ2-1; 12 bases align to TRBD1. V trimming: 0 bases; J trimming: 6 bases; junction bases outside the gene matches: 3. The CDR3 length is 16 residues. Germline lookup yields CDR1 LGHDT and CDR2 YNNKEL (reference sequence). The CDR3 protein is CASSQEGQGAVNEQFF. In DNA, the CDR3 is TGTGCCAGCAGCCAAGAGGGACAGGGGGCAGTCAATGAGCAGTTCTTC.

Ten or more counts support this clonotype. The V gene is TRBV5-5, the J gene TRBJ1-2; D is unresolved. CDR1 SGHKS and CDR2 YYEKEE come from the germline V gene (reference sequence). Trimming cost V 2 bases and J 4 bases, with 12 bases left between them. This CDR3 has 14 amino acids. DNA for the CDR3: TGTGCCAGCAGCTTCCGGGGAGAGATCTATGGCTACACCTTC. It is translated as CASSFRGEIYGYTF.

The chain recombines TRBV5-1 with TRBJ2-5, with 7 bases that match TRBD1. After removal of 6 bases from V and 1 base from J, the junction contained 6 bases not matched to a gene. Germline V gene data show CDR1 as SGHRS and CDR2 as YFSETQ. The CDR3 loop spans 14 amino acids. The CDR3 here is CASNEPGGQETQYF. Here the CDR3 DNA reads TGCGCCAGCAACGAACCAGGGGGCCAAGAGACCCAGTACTTC.

The chain employs TRBV28 and TRBJ2-5; TRBD2 aligns across 12 bases. The CDR3 sequence is 16 residues long. After removal of 6 bases from V and 0 bases from J, the junction contained 5 bases not matched to a gene. Germline V gene sequence: CDR1 MDHEN, CDR2 SYDVKM. CDR3 bases: TGTGCCAGCAGCTCTAGCGGGAGGGGGTACCAAGAGACCCAGTACTTC. It yields the protein CASSSSGRGYQETQYF.

The V and J genes are TRBV12-5 and TRBJ2-1; the match to TRBD2 covers 8 bases. Losses at the gene ends were 7 bases for V and 7 bases for J; bases not matched to a gene: 6. In germline, CDR1 is LGHNT, CDR2 FRNRAP. The CDR3 covers 13 residues. CDR3 loop: CASVLGGGNEQFF. In DNA form, the CDR3 reads TGTGCTAGTGTCCTCGGGGGGGGAAATGAGCAGTTCTTC.

The V and J genes are TRBV2 and TRBJ2-2, with 11 bases aligning to TRBD2. CDR3 length: 15 residues. Per the germline V gene, CDR1 is SNHLY and CDR2 is FYNNEI. Unmatched junction bases numbered 3, after V lost 4 bases and J lost 5 bases. The CDR3 DNA follows: TGTGCCAGCAGTGTCCTAGCGGGAGGAACCGGGGAGCTGTTTTTT. It is translated as CASSVLAGGTGELFF.

This clonotype was seen a few times. The V and J genes are TRBV12-5 and TRBJ2-1; 12 bases match TRBD2. This CDR3 contains 13 residues. J gave up 8 bases and V 10 bases, and 6 bases lay outside the gene matches. Per germline, CDR1 LGHNT and CDR2 FRNRAP. The CDR3 region has the DNA TGTGCTACTAGACTAGCGGGAGAAGATGAGCAGTTCTTC. Protein: CATRLAGEDEQFF.

The chain has TRBV2 and TRBJ2-1; D gene ambiguous. Germline CDR1 is SNHLY and CDR2 is FYNNEI. The V gene lost 7 bases and the J gene lost 2 bases, with 12 bases spanning the gap. This CDR3 contains 14 residues. CDR3 sequence reads: CASTRSLTYNEQFF. As DNA, the CDR3 is TGTGCCAGCACCCGGTCCCTCACCTACAATGAGCAGTTCTTC.

The sample holds many counts of this clonotype. The chain uses TRBV4-3 and TRBJ2-3, with 11 bases identical to TRBD2. V was clipped by 2 bases and J by 1 base; unmatched bases: 14. The germline CDR1 and CDR2 sequences are LGHNA and YSLEER. This CDR3 contains 20 residues. The CDR3 reads CASSQTHGTSGPRGTDTQYF. The CDR3 nucleotides read TGCGCCAGCAGCCAAACCCATGGGACTAGCGGTCCACGTGGCACAGATACGCAGTATTTT.

This clonotype was seen a handful of times. The rearrangement uses TRBV24-1 and TRBJ2-5, with D unclear. The better agreement between TRBJ2-7 and the DNA end casts doubt on the J call. This CDR3 contains 13 residues. The V gene's germline CDR1 is KGHDR and CDR2 SFDVKD. CDR3 sequence (DNA): TGTGCCACCAGTGACCCTAAACGTTACGAGCAGTACTTC. Encoded protein: CATSDPKRYEQYF.

The chain combines TRBV7-2 with TRBJ2-1, with 14 nucleotides matching TRBD2. Looked up from germline, CDR1 is SGHTA and CDR2 is FQGNSA. V trimming: 5 bases; J trimming: 8 bases; junction bases outside the gene matches: 5. The CDR3 spans 15 residues. The CDR3 nucleotides are TGTGCCAGCAGCCCCTTGACTAGCGGGAGGGATGAGCAGTTCTTC. It encodes CASSPLTSGRDEQFF.